These T cell receptor beta chains were read from a single sample in a study of PD-1 blockade in classical Hodgkin lymphoma. Measured with immunoSEQ multiplex PCR; TCRdb has only the in-frame clones, and not every one. The data contain about 35,000 clones, roughly three quarters of them singletons. The material was peripheral blood mononuclear cells (PBMCs), obtained before the second cycle of nivolumab. These receptors all stem from a human donor with classical Hodgkin lymphoma. Both conserved end residues are part of each CDR3. The D gene is left open where the match is weak. Rows give clone size only sometimes, using once, few, many, or a class for an expanded clone.

D gene,V gene,clone size,CDR3 protein
TRBD2,TRBV4-1,NA,CASSQEDSGAGLRWQYF
NA,TRBV18,few,CASSPANTGELFF
TRBD1,TRBV5-1,NA,CASSRQGRATNEKLFF
TRBD1,TRBV14,NA,CASSLRSGTGSYNEQFF
TRBD1,TRBV6-1,NA,CASGGQGMEKLFF
NA,TRBV7-9,NA,CASSFFDEQFF
TRBD1,TRBV18,NA,CASSPGTGYYEQYF
NA,TRBV5-1,NA,CASSLGQTTNEKLFF
NA,TRBV7-2,few,CASSLVGNTEAFF
NA,TRBV19,NA,CASSTPGPAQPQHF
TRBD1,TRBV7-2,once,CASSSGQRGSPLHF
NA,TRBV7-6,NA,CASSLWRETQYF
TRBD1,TRBV19,NA,CASKAGQGTYNEQFF
NA,TRBV4-1,NA,CASSQGGGYYGYTF
TRBD1,TRBV18,NA,CASSPRGQETQYF
TRBD1,TRBV10-3,few,CAISYRTGGSDTQYF
NA,TRBV15,NA,CATSRDLGRNTIYF
NA,TRBV7-2,few,CASREQGGGANVLTF
TRBD2,TRBV27,NA,CASRLGLAGGEQYF
NA,TRBV6-5,NA,CASSWARVRETQYF
NA,TRBV5-1,NA,CASSLADPGIETQYF
NA,TRBV2,NA,CASSEGTLLVGYEQYF
TRBD1,TRBV5-1,NA,CASTRQGLNTEAFF
NA,TRBV20-1,once,CSAPTRNGYTF
NA,TRBV6-5,NA,CASSYRQAQRETQYF
NA,TRBV18,NA,CASSNRQERLNEQFF
TRBD2,TRBV5-1,once,CASSFSIVLAAKETQYF
TRBD2,TRBV6-6,NA,CASSSSGSGDIQYF
NA,TRBV5-1,NA,CASSLGHILNEQFF
TRBD1,TRBV5-4,NA,CASSWDSGPYEQYF
NA,TRBV11-2,NA,CASRLPGRNYGYTF
NA,TRBV6-5,NA,CASSYSNRRENTIYF
TRBD1,TRBV9,NA,CASSPEVGQGREQYF
TRBD1,TRBV2,NA,CASSGQGYSYEQYF